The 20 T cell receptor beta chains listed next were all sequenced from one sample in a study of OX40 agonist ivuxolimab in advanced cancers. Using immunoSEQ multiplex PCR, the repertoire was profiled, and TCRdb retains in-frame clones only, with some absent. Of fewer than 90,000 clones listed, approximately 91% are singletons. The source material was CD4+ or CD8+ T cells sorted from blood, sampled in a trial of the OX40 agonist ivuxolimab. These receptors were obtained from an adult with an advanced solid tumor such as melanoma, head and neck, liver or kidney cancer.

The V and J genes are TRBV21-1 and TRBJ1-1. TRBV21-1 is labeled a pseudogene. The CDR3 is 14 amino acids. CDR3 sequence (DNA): TGTGCCAGCAGCAAATTCGCGAGGGGCTTTCCAGCTTTCTTT. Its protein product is CASSKFARGFPAFF.

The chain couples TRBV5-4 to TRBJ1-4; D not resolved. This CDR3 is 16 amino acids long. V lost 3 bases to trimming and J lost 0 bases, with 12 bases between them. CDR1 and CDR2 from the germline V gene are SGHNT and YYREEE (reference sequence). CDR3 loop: CASSSADGTTNEKLFF. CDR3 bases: TGTGCCAGCAGCTCCGCGGACGGGACAACTAATGAAAAACTGTTTTTT.

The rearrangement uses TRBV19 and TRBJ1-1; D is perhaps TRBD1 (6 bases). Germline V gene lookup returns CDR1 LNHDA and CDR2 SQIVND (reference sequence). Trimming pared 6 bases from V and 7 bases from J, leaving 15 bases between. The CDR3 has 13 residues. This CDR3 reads CASSKRDIGEAFF. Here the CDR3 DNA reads TGTGCCAGTAGCAAACGGGACATAGGTGAAGCTTTCTTT.

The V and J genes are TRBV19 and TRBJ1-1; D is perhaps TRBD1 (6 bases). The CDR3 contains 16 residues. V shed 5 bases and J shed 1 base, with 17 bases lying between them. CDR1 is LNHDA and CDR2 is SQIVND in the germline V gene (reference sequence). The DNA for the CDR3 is TGTGCCAGTAGTGGGGCGGCAGGGGCCCCGAACACTGAAGCTTTCTTT. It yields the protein CASSGAAGAPNTEAFF.

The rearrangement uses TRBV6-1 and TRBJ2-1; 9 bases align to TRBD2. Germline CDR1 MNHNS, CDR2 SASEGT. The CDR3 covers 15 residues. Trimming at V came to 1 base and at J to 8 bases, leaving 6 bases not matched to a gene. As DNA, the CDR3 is TGTGCCAGCAGTGAAGGTAGTAGCGGGAGCGATGAGCAGTTCTTC. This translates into CASSEGSSGSDEQFF.

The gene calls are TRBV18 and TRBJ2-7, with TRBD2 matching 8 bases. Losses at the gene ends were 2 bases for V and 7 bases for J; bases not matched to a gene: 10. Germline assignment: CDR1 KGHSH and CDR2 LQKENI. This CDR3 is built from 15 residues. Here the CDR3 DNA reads TGTGCCAGCTCACCAGTAACTAGCGGTCAGGTGGAGCAGTACTTC. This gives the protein CASSPVTSGQVEQYF.

DNA for the CDR3: TGTGCCAGTAGTACCCGGACAGCCACCGGGGAGCTGTTTTTT. This codes for CASSTRTATGELFF. This sequence joins TRBV19 and TRBJ2-2; possibly TRBD1 for D (6 bases). This CDR3 has 14 amino acids. Trimming shortened V by 4 bases and J by 4 bases, and 10 bases separated the two germline ends. CDR1 is LNHDA and CDR2 is SQIVND in the germline V gene (reference sequence).

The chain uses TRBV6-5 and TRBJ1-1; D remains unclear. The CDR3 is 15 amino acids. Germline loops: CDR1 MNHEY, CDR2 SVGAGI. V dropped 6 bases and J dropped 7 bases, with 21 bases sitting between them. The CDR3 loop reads CASSPRRNARFEAFF. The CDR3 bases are TGTGCCAGCAGCCCTAGACGGAACGCCAGGTTTGAAGCTTTCTTT.

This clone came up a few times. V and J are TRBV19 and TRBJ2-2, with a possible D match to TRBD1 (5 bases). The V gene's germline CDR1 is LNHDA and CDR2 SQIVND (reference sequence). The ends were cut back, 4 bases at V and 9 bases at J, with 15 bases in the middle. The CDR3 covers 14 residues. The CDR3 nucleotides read TGTGCCAGTAGTACCGATGGCAGGGTCTGGGAGCTGTTTTTT. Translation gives CASSTDGRVWELFF.

This chain's CDR3 is CAGLGTGDYEQYF. For the CDR3, the DNA is TGTGCCGGCCTGGGGACAGGCGACTACGAGCAGTACTTC. This chain joins TRBV25-1 and TRBJ2-7; 8 bases align to TRBD1. V trimming: 11 bases; J trimming: 3 bases; junction bases outside the gene matches: 9. CDR1 is MGHDK and CDR2 is SYGVNS in the germline V gene. The CDR3 is 13 amino acids.

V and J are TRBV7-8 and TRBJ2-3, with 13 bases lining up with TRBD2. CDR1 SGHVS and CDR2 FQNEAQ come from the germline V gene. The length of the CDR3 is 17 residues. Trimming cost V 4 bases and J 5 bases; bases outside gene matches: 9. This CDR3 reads CASSSKRRTSGRDTQYF. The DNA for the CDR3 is TGTGCCAGCAGCTCTAAGCGCCGGACTAGCGGGAGAGATACGCAGTATTTT.

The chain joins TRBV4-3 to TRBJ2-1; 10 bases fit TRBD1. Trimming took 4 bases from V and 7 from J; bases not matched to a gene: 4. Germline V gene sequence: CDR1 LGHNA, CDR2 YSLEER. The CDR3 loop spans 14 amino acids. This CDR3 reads CASSRDRGLNEQFF. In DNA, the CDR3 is TGCGCCAGCAGCCGGGACAGGGGTTTGAATGAGCAGTTCTTC.

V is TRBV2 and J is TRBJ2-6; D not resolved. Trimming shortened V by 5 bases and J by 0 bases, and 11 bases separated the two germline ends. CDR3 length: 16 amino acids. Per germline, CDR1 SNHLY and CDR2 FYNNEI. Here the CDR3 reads CASSPTALSGANVLTF. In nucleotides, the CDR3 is TGTGCCAGCAGTCCGACGGCCCTCTCTGGGGCCAACGTCCTGACTTTC.

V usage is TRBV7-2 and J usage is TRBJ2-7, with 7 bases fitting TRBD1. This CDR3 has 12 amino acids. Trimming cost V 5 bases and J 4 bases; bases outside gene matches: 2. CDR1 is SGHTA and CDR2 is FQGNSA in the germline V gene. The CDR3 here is CASSAQGYEQYF. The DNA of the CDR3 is TGTGCCAGCAGCGCACAGGGGTACGAGCAGTACTTC. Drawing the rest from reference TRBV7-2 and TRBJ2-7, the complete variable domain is GAGVSQSPSNKVTEKGKDVELRCDPISGHTALYWYRQSLGQGLEFLIYFQGNSAPDKSGLPSDRFSAERTGGSVSTLTIQRTQQEDSAVYLCASSAQGYEQYFGPGTRLTVT.

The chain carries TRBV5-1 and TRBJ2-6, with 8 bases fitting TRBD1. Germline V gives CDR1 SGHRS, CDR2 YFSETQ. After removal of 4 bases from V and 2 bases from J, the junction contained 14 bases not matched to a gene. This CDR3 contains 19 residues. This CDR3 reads CASSGAPGQGFTGANVLTF. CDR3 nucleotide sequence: TGCGCCAGCAGCGGGGCCCCTGGACAGGGTTTCACTGGGGCCAACGTCCTGACTTTC.

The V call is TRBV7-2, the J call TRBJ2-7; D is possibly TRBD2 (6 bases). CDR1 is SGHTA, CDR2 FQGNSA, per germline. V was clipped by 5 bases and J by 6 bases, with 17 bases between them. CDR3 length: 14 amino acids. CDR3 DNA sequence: TGTGCCAGCAGCCCTTCCGGGACTCGAACCGAGCAGTACTTC. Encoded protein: CASSPSGTRTEQYF.

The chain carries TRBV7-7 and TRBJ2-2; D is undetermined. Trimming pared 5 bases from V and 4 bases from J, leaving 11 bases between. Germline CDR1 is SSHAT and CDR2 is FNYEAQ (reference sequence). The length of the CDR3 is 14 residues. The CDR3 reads CASSPSSPTGELFF. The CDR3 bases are TGTGCCAGCAGCCCTTCGTCACCCACCGGGGAGCTGTTTTTT.

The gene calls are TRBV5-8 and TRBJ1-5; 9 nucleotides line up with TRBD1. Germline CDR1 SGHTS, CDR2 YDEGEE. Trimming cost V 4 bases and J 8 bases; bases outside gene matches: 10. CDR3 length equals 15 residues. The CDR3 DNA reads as TGTGCCAGCAGCCGAGCCACAGGGGGCCGGGAGCCCCAGCATTTT. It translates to CASSRATGGREPQHF.

CDR3 sequence: CASSSLQGGDQPQHF. The CDR3 DNA sequence: TGTGCCAGCAGCTCCCTCCAGGGGGGGGATCAGCCCCAGCATTTT. This chain links TRBV7-9 with TRBJ1-5, with 7 bases matching TRBD1. Unmatched junction bases numbered 8, after V lost 4 bases and J lost 5 bases. The germline gives CDR1 SEHNR, CDR2 FQNEAQ (reference sequence). The CDR3 is 15 residues long. Filled out from reference TRBV7-9 and TRBJ1-5, the complete variable domain reads DTGVSQNPRHKITKRGQNVTFRCDPISEHNRLYWYRQTLGQGPEFLTYFQNEAQLEKSRLLSDRFSAERPKGSFSTLEIQRTEQGDSAMYLCASSSLQGGDQPQHFGDGTRLSIL.

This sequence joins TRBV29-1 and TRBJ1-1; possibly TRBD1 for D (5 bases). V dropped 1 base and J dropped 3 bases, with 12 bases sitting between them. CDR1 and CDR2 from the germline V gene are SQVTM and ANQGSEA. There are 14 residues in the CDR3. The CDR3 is CSVEVPGVDTEAFF. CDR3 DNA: TGCAGCGTTGAAGTTCCGGGGGTGGACACTGAAGCTTTCTTT.